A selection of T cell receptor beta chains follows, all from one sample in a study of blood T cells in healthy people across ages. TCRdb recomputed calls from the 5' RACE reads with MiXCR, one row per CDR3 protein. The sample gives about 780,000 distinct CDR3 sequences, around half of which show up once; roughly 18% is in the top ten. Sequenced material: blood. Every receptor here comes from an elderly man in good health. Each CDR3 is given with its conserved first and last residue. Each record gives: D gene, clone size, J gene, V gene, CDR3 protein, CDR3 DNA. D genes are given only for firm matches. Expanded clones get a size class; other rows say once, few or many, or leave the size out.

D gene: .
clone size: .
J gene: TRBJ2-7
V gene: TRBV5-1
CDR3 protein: CASSIGPGSQETRYF
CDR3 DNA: TGCGCCAGCAGCATAGGACCCGGGTCACAAGAGACCCGGTACTTC

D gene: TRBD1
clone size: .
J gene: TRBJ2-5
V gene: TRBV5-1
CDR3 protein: CASSQGQERQETQYF
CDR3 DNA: TGCGCCAGCAGCCAAGGACAGGAGCGTCAAGAGACCCAGTACTTC

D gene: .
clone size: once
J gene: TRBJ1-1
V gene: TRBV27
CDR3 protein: CASSQSGGGAEAFF
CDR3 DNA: TGTGCCAGCAGCCAAAGCGGCGGCGGGGCTGAAGCTTTCTTT

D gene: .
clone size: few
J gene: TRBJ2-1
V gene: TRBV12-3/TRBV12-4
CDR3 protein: CASSLARGAEQFF
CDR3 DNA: TGTGCCAGCAGTTTAGCGCGGGGAGCTGAGCAGTTCTTC

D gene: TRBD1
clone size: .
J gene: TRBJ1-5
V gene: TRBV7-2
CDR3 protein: CASSPRTGGESNQPQHF
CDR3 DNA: TGTGCCAGCAGCCCACGGACAGGGGGCGAGAGCAATCAGCCCCAGCATTTT

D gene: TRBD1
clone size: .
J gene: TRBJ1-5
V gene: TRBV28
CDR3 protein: CASSLFGTGWGFGNQPQHF
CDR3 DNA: TGTGCCAGCAGTTTATTCGGGACAGGGTGGGGGTTTGGCAATCAGCCCCAGCATTTT

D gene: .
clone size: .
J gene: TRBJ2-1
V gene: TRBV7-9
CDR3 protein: CASSLSLSSYNEQFF
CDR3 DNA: TGTGCCAGCAGCTTATCACTGAGCTCCTACAATGAGCAGTTCTTC

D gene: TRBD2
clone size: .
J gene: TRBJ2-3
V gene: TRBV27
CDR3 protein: CASSPPIAGPTDTQYF
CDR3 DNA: TGTGCCAGCAGTCCTCCTATAGCGGGCCCCACAGATACGCAGTATTTT

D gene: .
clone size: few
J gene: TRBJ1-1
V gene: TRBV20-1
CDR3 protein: CSARSGPNTEAFF
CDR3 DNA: TGCAGTGCTAGGAGCGGCCCTAACACTGAAGCTTTCTTT

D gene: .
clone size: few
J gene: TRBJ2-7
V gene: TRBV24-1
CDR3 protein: CATVKGTNYEQYF
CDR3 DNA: TGTGCCACCGTGAAGGGGACCAACTACGAGCAGTACTTC

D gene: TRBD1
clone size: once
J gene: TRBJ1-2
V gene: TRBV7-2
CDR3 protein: CASSSDGTGYGYTF
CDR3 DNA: TGTGCCAGCAGCTCAGATGGGACAGGGTATGGCTACACCTTC

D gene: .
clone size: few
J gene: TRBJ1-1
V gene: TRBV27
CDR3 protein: CASSFLMIGRNTEAFF
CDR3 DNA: TGTGCCAGCAGTTTTTTGATGATTGGCAGGAACACTGAAGCTTTCTTT

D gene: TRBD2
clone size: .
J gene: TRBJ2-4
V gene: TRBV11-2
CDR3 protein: CASSLGGLAEAKNIQYF
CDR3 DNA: TGTGCCAGCAGCTTAGGGGGACTAGCGGAAGCCAAAAACATTCAGTACTTC

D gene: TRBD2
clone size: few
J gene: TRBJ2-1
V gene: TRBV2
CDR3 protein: CASYGLAGVRYDNEQFF
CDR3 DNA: TGTGCCAGCTATGGACTAGCGGGAGTTCGGTACGACAATGAGCAGTTCTTC

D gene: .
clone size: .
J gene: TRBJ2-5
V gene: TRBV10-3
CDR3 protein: CAISSGALQETQYF
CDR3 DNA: TGTGCCATCTCATCGGGGGCACTCCAAGAGACCCAGTACTTC

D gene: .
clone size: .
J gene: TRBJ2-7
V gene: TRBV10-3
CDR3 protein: CAISEESGKFYEQYF
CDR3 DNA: TGTGCCATCAGTGAGGAGTCAGGGAAGTTCTACGAGCAGTACTTC

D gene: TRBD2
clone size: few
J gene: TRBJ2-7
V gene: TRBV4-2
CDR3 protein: CASSQDSNGGFSYEQYF
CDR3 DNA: TGTGCCAGCAGCCAAGATTCGAACGGGGGGTTCTCCTACGAGCAGTACTTC

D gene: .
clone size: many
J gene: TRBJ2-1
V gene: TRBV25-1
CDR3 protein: CASSGVYNEQFF
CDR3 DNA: TGTGCCAGCAGTGGGGTTTACAATGAGCAGTTCTTC

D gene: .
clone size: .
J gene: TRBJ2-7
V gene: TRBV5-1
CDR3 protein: CASSLVGGFPYEQYF
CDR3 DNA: TGCGCCAGCAGCTTAGTAGGGGGGTTCCCCTACGAGCAGTACTTC

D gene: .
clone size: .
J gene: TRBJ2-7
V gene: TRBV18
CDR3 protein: CASSSAGVGIYEQYF
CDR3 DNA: TGTGCCAGCTCAAGTGCGGGTGTCGGGATCTACGAGCAGTACTTC

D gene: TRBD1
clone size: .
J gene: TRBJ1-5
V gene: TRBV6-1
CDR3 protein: CASSVTGNQPQHF
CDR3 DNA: TGTGCCAGCAGTGTGACAGGGAATCAGCCCCAGCATTTT

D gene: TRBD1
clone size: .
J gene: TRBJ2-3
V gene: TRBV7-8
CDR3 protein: CASSLGGTADTQYF
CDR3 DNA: TGTGCCAGCAGCTTAGGGGGGACAGCAGATACGCAGTATTTT

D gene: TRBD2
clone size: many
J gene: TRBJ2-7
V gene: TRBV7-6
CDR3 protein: CASSSSSRGVYEQYF
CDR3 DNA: TGTGCCAGCAGCTCTAGCTCCCGGGGGGTCTACGAGCAGTACTTC

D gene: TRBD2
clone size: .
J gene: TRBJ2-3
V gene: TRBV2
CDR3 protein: CASNPSGADTQYF
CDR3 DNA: TGTGCCAGCAATCCTAGCGGGGCAGATACGCAGTATTTT

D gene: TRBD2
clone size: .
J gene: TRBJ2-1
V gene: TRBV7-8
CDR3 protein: CASSLTSQLASPSNEQFF
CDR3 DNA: TGTGCCAGCAGCTTAACCTCCCAACTAGCGTCCCCCTCAAATGAGCAGTTCTTC

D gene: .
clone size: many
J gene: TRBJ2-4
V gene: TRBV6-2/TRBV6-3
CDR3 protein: CASGPGALAKNIQYF
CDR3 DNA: TGTGCCAGCGGACCCGGTGCTCTAGCCAAAAACATTCAGTACTTC

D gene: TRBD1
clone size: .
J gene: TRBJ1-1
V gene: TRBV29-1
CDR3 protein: CSVLTGGDTEAFF
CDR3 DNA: TGCAGCGTTCTGACAGGGGGGGACACTGAAGCTTTCTTT

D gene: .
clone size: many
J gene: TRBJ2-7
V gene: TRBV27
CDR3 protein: CASSSRTQFEQYF
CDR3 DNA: TGTGCCAGCAGTTCCCGGACTCAATTCGAGCAGTACTTC

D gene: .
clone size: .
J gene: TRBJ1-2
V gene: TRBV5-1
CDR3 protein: CASSLGRDNFNYGYTF
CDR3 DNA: TGCGCCAGCAGCTTGGGCCGGGACAACTTTAACTATGGCTACACCTTC

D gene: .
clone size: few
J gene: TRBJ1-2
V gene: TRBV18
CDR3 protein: CASSPNGDHNYGYTF
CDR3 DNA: TGTGCCAGCTCACCGAACGGGGATCATAACTATGGCTACACCTTC

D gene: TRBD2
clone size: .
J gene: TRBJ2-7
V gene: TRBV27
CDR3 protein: CASTSSGYEQYF
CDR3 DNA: TGTGCCAGCACGTCTAGCGGCTACGAGCAGTACTTC

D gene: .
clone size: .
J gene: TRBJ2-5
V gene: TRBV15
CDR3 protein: CATSSERLEQETQYF
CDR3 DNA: TGTGCCACCAGCAGTGAACGCCTAGAACAAGAGACCCAGTACTTC

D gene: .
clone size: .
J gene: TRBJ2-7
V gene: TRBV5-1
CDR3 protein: CASTGEGVRGEQYF
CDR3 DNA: TGCGCCAGCACTGGGGAAGGGGTAAGGGGCGAGCAGTACTTC

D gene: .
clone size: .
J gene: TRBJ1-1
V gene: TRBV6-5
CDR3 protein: CASQDTMNTEAFF
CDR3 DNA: TGTGCCAGCCAGGACACAATGAACACTGAAGCTTTCTTT

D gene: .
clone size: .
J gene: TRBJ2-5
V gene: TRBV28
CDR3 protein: CASSPPPGTKEETQYF
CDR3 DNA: TGTGCCAGCAGCCCGCCCCCCGGGACCAAGGAGGAGACCCAGTACTTC

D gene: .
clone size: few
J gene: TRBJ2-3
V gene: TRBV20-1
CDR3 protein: CSARDQRTTPDTQYF
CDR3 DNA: TGCAGTGCTAGAGATCAAAGGACGACTCCAGATACGCAGTATTTT

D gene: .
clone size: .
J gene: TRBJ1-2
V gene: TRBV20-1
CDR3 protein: CSARAPDLDRNYGYTF
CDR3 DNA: TGCAGTGCTAGGGCCCCTGACCTGGACAGAAACTATGGCTACACCTTC

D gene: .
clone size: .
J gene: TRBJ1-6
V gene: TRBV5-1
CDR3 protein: CASSLGPGEGSPLHF
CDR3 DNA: TGCGCCAGCAGCTTGGGGCCAGGGGAAGGTTCACCCCTCCACTTT

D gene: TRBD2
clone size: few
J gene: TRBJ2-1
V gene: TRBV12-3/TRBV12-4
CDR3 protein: CASSFGLAGPYNEQFF
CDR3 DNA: TGTGCCAGCAGTTTCGGACTAGCGGGACCCTACAATGAGCAGTTCTTC

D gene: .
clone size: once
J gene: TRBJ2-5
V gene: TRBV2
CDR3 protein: CVSSLRLGETQYF
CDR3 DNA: TGTGTCAGCTCCCTCCGACTAGGAGAGACCCAGTACTTC

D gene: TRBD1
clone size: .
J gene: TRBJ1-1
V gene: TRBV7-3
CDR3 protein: CASSHTGGSMNTEAFF
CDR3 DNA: TGTGCCAGCAGTCATACAGGGGGCTCTATGAACACTGAAGCTTTCTTT